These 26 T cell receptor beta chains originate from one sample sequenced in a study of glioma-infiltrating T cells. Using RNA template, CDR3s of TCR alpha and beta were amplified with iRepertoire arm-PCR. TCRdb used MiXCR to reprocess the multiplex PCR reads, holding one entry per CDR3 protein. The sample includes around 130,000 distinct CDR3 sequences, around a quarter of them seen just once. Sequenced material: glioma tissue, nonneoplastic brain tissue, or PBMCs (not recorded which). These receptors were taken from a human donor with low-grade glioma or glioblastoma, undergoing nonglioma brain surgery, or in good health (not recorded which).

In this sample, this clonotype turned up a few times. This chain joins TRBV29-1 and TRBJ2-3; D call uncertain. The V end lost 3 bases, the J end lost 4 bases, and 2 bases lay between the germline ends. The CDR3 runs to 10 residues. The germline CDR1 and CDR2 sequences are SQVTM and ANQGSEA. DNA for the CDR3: TGCAGCGTTGACGCAGATACGCAGTATTTT. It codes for CSVDADTQYF.

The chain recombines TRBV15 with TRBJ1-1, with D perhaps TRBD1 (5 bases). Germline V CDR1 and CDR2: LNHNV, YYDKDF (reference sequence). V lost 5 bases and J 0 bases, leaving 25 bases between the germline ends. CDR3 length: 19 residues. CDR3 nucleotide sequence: TGTGCCACCAGCTTGGTCGATGGCAGGGTCTGGACCCTGAACACTGAAGCTTTCTTT. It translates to CATSLVDGRVWTLNTEAFF.

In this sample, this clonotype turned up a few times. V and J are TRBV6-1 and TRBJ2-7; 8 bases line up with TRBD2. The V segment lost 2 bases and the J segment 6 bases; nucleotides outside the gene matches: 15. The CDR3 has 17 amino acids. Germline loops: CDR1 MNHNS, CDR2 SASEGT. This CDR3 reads CASSETSIGGGKSEQYV. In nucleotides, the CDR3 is TGTGCCAGCAGTGAAACTAGTATCGGGGGGGGCAAAAGCGAGCAGTACGTC.

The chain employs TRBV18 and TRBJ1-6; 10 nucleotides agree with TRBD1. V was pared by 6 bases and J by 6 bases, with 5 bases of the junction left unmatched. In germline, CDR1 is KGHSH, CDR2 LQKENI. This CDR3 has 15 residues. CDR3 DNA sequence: TGTGCCAGCTCTCCCGGGACAGGGGCTAATTCACCCCTCCACTTT. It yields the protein CASSPGTGANSPLHF.

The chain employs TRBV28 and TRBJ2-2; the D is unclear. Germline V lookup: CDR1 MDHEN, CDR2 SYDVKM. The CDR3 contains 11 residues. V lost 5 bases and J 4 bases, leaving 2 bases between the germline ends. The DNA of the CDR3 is TGTGCCAGCAGTGTCACCGGGGAGCTGTTTTTT. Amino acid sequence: CASSVTGELFF.

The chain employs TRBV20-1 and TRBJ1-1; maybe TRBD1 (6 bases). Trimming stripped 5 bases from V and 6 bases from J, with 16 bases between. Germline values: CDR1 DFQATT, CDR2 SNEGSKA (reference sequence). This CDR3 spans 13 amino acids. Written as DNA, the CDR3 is TGCAGTGCTGGGAGGGGGGCCTTAGCTGAAGCTTTCTTT. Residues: CSAGRGALAEAFF.

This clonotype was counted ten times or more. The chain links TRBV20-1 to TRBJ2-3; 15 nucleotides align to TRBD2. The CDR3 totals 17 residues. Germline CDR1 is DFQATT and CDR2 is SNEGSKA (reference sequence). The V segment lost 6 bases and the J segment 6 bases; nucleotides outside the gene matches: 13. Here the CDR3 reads CSAPGLAGGRSLDTQYF. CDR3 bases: TGCAGTGCCCCGGGACTAGCGGGGGGACGATCCTTGGATACGCAGTATTTT.

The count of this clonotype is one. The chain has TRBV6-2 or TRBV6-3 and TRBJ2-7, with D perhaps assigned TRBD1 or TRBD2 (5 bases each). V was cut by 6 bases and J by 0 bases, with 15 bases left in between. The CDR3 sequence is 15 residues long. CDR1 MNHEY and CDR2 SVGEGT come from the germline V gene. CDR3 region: CASSPGRFLSYEQYV. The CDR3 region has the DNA TGTGCCAGCAGCCCGGGACGATTCCTCTCCTACGAGCAGTACGTC.

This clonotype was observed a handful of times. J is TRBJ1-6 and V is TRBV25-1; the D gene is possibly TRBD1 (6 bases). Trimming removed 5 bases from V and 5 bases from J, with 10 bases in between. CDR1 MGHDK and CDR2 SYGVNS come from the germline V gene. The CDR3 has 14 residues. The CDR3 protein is CASSRAGDNSPLHF. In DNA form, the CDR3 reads TGTGCCAGCAGTAGGGCAGGGGATAATTCACCCCTCCACTTT.

CDR3 DNA sequence: TGTGCCAGCCGGACAGGGGTCACTGAAGCTTTCTTT. It yields the protein CASRTGVTEAFF. The chain couples TRBV3-1 to TRBJ1-1, with 9 bases lining up with TRBD1. CDR3 length: 12 amino acids. The germline V gene encodes CDR1 LGHDT and CDR2 YNNKEL (reference sequence). V lost 8 bases to trimming and J lost 4 bases; unmatched junction nucleotides: 2.

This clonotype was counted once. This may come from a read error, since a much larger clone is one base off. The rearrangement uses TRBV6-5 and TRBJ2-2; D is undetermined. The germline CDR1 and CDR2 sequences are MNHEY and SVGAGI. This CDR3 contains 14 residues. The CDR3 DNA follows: TGTGCCAACAGTCTGCCTGCGGACACCGGGGAGCTGTTTTTT. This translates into CANSLPADTGELFF.

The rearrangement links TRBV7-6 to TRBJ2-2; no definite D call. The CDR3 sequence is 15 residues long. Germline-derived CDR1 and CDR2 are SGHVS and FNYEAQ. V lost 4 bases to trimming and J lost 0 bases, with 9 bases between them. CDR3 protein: CASSSGSSNTGELFF. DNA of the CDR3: TGTGCCAGCAGCTCCGGGTCTTCGAACACCGGGGAGCTGTTTTTT.

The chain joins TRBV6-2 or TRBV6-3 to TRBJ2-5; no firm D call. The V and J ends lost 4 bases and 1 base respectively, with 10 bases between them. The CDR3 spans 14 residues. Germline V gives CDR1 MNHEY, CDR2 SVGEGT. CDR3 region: CASSLRQIQETQYF. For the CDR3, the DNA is TGTGCCAGCAGTTTAAGGCAGATCCAAGAGACCCAGTACTTC.

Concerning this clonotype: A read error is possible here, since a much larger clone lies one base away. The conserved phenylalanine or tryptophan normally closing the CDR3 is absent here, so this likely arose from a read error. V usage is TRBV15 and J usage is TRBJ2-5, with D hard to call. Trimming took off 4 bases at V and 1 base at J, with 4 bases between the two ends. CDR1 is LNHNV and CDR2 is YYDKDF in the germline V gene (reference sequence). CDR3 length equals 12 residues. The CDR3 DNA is TGTGCCACCAGCAAGGCCCAAGAGACCCAGTACTTA. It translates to CATSKAQETQYL.

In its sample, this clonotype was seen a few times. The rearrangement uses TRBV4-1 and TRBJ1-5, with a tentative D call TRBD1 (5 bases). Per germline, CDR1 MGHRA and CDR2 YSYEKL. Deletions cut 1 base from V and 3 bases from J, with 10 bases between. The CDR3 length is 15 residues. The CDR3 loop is CASSQAGTVNQPQHF. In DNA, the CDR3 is TGCGCCAGCAGCCAAGCAGGGACGGTCAATCAGCCCCAGCATTTT.

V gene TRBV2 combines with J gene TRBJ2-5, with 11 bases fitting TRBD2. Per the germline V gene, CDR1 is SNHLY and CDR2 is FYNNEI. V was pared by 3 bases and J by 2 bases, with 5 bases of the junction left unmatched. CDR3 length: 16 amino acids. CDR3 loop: CASSDWVAGGQETQYF. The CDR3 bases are TGTGCCAGCAGTGATTGGGTAGCGGGGGGGCAAGAGACCCAGTACTTC. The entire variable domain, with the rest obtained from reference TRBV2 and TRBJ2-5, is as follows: EPEVTQTPSHQVTQMGQEVILRCVPISNHLYFYWYRQILGQKVEFLVSFYNNEISEKSEIFDDQFSVERPDGSNFTLKIRSTKLEDSAMYFCASSDWVAGGQETQYFGPGTRLLVL.

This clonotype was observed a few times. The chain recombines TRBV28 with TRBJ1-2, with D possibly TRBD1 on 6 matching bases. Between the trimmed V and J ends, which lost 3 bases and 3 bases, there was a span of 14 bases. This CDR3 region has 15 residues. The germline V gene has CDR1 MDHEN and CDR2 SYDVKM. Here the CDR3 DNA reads TGTGCCAGCAGTTTCTCGGGACAAGTAGACTATGGCTACACCTTC. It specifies CASSFSGQVDYGYTF.

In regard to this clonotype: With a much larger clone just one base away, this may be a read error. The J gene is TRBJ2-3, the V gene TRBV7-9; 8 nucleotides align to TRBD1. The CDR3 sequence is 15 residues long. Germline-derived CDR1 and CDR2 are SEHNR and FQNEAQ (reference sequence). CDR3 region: CACSLGQGYTDTQYF. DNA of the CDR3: TGTGCCTGCAGCCTTGGACAGGGATACACAGATACGCAGTATTTT.

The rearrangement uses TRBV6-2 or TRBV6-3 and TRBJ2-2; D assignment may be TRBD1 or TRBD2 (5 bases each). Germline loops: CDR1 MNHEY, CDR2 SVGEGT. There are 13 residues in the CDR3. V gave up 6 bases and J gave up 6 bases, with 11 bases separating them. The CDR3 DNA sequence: TGTGCCAGCAGGGGGGTTTTCGCCGGGGAGCTGTTTTTT. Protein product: CASRGVFAGELFF.

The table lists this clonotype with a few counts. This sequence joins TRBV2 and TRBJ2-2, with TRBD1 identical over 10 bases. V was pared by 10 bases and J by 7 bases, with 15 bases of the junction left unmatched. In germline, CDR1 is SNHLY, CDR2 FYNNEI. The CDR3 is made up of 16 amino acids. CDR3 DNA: TGTGCCAACCTAGCCTTTATGGGACAGGGGAACGGGGAGCTGTTTTTT. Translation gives CANLAFMGQGNGELFF.

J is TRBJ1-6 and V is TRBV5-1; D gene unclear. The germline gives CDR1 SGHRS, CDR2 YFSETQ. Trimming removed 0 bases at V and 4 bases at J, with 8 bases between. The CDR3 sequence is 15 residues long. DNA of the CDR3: TGCGCCAGCAGCTTGGATTGGTTTTATAATTCACCCCTCCACTTT. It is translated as CASSLDWFYNSPLHF.

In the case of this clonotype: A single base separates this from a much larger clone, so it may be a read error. The CDR3 DNA reads TGCAGTGCTAGTCCGGGACAGGGGGAAAAACCGTTTTTT. It codes for CSASPGQGEKPFF. This chain joins TRBV20-1 and TRBJ1-4; TRBD1 matches 11 bases. Per the germline V gene, CDR1 is DFQATT and CDR2 is SNEGSKA (reference sequence). This CDR3 has 13 amino acids.

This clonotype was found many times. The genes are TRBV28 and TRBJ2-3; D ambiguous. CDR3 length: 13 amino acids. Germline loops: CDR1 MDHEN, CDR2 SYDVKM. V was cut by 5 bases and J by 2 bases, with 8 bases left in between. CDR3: CASSPQNTDTQYF. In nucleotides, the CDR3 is TGTGCCAGCAGTCCTCAGAACACAGATACGCAGTATTTT. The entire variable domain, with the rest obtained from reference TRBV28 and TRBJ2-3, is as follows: DVKVTQSSRYLVKRTGEKVFLECVQDMDHENMFWYRQDPGLGLRLIYFSYDVKMKEKGDIPEGYSVSREKKERFSLILESASTNQTSMYLCASSPQNTDTQYFGPGTRLTVL.

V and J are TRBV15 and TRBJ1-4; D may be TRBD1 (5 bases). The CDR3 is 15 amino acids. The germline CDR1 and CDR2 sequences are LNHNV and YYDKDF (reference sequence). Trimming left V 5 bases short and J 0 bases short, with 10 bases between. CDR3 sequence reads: CATSPGTATNEKLFF. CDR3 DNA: TGTGCCACCAGCCCCGGGACGGCAACTAATGAAAAACTGTTTTTT.

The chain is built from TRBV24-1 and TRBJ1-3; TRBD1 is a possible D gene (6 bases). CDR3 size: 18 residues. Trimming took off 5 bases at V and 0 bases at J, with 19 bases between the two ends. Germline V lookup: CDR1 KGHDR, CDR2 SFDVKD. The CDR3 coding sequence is TGTGCCACCAGTGTCAGGGAACCCGCAGGGGACTCTGGAAACACCATATATTTT. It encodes CATSVREPAGDSGNTIYF.

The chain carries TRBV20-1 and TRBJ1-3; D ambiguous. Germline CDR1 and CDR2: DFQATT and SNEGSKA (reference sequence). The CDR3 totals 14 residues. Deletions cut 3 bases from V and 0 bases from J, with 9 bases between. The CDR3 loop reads CSAREGISGNTIYF. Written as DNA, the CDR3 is TGCAGTGCTAGGGAGGGAATCTCTGGAAACACCATATATTTT.